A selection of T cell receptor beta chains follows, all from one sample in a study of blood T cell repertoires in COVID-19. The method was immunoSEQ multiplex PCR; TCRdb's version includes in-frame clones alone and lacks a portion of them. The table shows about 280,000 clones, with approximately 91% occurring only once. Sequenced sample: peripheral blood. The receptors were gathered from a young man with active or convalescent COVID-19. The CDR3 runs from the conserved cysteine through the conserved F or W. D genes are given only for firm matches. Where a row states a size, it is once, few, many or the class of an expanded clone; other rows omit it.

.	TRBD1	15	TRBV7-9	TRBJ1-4	CASSSHRGGNEKLFF	TGTGCCAGCAGCTCACACAGGGGAGGTAATGAAAAACTGTTTTTT
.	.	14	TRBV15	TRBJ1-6	CATSRRENGSPLHF	TGTGCCACCAGCAGACGGGAAAACGGATCACCCCTCCACTTT
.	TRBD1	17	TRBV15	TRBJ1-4	CATSRVQGDRANEKLFF	TGTGCCACCAGCAGAGTTCAGGGGGACAGGGCTAATGAAAAACTGTTTTTT
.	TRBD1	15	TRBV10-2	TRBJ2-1	CASSAPQGAGNEQFF	TGCGCCAGCAGTGCCCCCCAGGGGGCGGGTAATGAGCAGTTCTTC
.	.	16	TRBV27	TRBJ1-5	CASPGRGWGRNQPQHF	TGTGCCAGCCCGGGGAGGGGTTGGGGCCGCAATCAGCCCCAGCATTTT
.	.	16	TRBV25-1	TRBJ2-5	CASRAILRRGLGTQYF	TGTGCCAGCAGGGCAATCCTACGGAGAGGCCTAGGGACCCAGTACTTC
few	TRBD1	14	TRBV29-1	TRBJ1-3	CSGRQGGSGNTIYF	TGCAGCGGGCGCCAGGGGGGATCTGGAAACACCATATATTTT
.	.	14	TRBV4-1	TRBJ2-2	CASSQPGDTGELFF	TGCGCCAGCAGCCAGCCAGGGGACACCGGGGAGCTGTTTTTT
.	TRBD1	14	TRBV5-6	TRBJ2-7	CASSLGTGETEQYF	TGTGCCAGCAGCTTGGGGACAGGGGAGACCGAGCAGTACTTC
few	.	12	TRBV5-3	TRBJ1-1	CARSLQGTEAFF	TGTGCCAGAAGCTTACAGGGAACTGAAGCTTTCTTT
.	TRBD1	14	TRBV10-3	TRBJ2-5	CAISHRGQPETQYF	TGTGCCATCAGTCACAGGGGGCAGCCCGAGACCCAGTACTTC
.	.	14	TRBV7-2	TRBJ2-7	CASSLNPRAYEQYF	TGTGCCAGCAGCTTAAACCCCAGGGCCTACGAGCAGTACTTC
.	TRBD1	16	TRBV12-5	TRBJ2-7	CASGFLGTGGSYEQYF	TGTGCTAGTGGTTTCCTGGGGACAGGGGGTTCCTACGAGCAGTACTTC
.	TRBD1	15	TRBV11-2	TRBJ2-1	CASSSGTGVWVEQFF	TGTGCCAGCAGCTCCGGGACAGGGGTATGGGTGGAGCAGTTCTTC
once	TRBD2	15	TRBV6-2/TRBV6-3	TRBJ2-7	CASSSGPSGGYEQYF	TGTGCCAGCAGTTCGGGTCCCAGCGGGGGTTACGAGCAGTACTTC
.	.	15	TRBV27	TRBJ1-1	CASRHRRAGNTEAFF	TGTGCCAGCAGACATCGACGCGCGGGGAACACTGAAGCTTTCTTT
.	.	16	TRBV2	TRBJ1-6	CASSEGGSSYNSPLHF	TGTGCCAGCAGTGAAGGCGGCAGCTCCTATAATTCACCCCTCCACTTT
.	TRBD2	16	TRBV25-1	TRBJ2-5	CASSNLAGGDLETQYF	TGTGCCAGCAGCAACTTAGCGGGGGGGGACTTGGAGACCCAGTACTTC
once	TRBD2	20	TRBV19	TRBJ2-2	CASSFGWRLAMFANTGELFF	TGTGCCAGTAGTTTCGGGTGGAGACTAGCAATGTTCGCGAACACCGGGGAGCTGTTTTTT
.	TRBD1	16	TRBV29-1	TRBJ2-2	CSVEDRTGRGSGELFF	TGCAGCGTTGAAGATCGGACAGGGCGGGGATCCGGGGAGCTGTTTTTT
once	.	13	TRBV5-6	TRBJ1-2	CASSSIQGNGYTF	TGTGCCAGCAGCTCTATACAGGGAAATGGCTACACCTTC
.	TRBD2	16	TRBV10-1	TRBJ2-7	CASSESKPSGNYEQYF	TGCGCCAGCAGTGAGTCGAAGCCCAGCGGGAATTACGAGCAGTACTTC
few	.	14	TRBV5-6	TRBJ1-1	CASREGFMNTEAFF	TGTGCCAGCAGGGAGGGTTTCATGAACACTGAAGCTTTCTTT
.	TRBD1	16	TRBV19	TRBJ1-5	CASSGSTGDLNQPQHF	TGTGCCAGTAGTGGATCGACAGGGGACTTAAATCAGCCCCAGCATTTT
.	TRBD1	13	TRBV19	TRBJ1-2	CATDPTGGGGYTF	TGTGCCACCGACCCCACAGGGGGAGGGGGCTACACCTTC
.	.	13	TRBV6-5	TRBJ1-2	CASSYSADYGYTF	TGTGCCAGCAGTTACTCGGCGGACTATGGCTACACCTTC
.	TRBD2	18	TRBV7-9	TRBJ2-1	CASSLPLSGGLLYNEQFF	TGTGCCAGCAGCTTACCTTTAAGCGGGGGCCTCTTATACAATGAGCAGTTCTTC